Sequencing of this T cell receptor beta chain was carried out in a study of graft-versus-host responses after intestinal transplantation. On the study more broadly: Transplants given to recipients were multivisceral, liver-intestinal, or isolated intestinal. Induction with anti-thymocyte globulin, then tacrolimus and steroids for around three years, was given to all recipients.

Sequencing used immunoSEQ multiplex PCR; TCRdb keeps in-frame clones, though not all of them. Of tens of thousands of clones listed, roughly 87% are singletons. Study conclusions and caveats: Subjects displaying graft-donor T cell macrochimerism possessed elevated graft-versus-host to host-versus-graft clonal ratios inside allografts.

There are 13 residues in the CDR3. Germline CDR1 MNHNS, CDR2 SASEGT. V was pared by 10 bases and J by 2 bases, with 8 bases of the junction left unmatched. This clone has just a few counts. Its cognate antigen is unknown. The rearrangement joins TRBV6-1 to TRBJ2-7; TRBD1 matches at 7 bases. The sequencing here drew on unstimulated CD8+ T cells sorted from spleen or lymph node cells, taken before intestinal transplant. The TCR was taken from a human donor who received an intestinal transplant. The CDR3 DNA follows: TGTGCCACCGACCCGGACAGGACCTACGAGCAGTACTTC. It encodes CATDPDRTYEQYF.